These 20 T cell receptor beta chains share one sample of origin, sequenced in a study of blood T cell repertoires in COVID-19. Measured with immunoSEQ multiplex PCR; TCRdb has only the in-frame clones, and not every one. The profile shows more than 85,000 clones, about 75% of them singletons. The specimen was peripheral blood. Every receptor here comes from a woman over 75 with active or convalescent COVID-19.

The gene calls are TRBV10-3 and TRBJ2-1; TRBD2 is a possible D gene (9 bases). V shed 5 bases and J shed 8 bases, with 31 bases lying between them. The CDR3 is 19 amino acids. Germline CDR1 and CDR2: ENHRY and SYGVKD. The DNA for the CDR3 is TGTGCCATCAGTCGGAGGGGACAGGCCGCTAGCGGGACCTCCGATGAGCAGTTCTTC. This encodes CAISRRGQAASGTSDEQFF.

This chain joins TRBV2 and TRBJ1-5, with D unresolved. The germline V and J ends were trimmed by 8 bases and 6 bases, with 14 bases remaining between them. The germline V gene encodes CDR1 SNHLY and CDR2 FYNNEI. This CDR3 region has 13 residues. The DNA for the CDR3 is TGTGCCAGCCGGGTCTCTGGAGGTCAGCCCCAGCATTTT. It codes for CASRVSGGQPQHF.

This chain connects TRBV29-1 to TRBJ2-1; 8 bases agree with TRBD2. The CDR3 has 15 amino acids. Per the germline V gene, CDR1 is SQVTM and CDR2 is ANQGSEA. V was pared by 6 bases and J by 7 bases, with 14 bases of the junction left unmatched. CDR3 DNA: TGCAGCGTCGGGAGGGGACAACGTCGGGATAATGAGCAGTTCTTC. It yields the protein CSVGRGQRRDNEQFF.

This clone was recorded a few times. The CDR3 here is CASSLSARGRGGEQFF. The DNA for the CDR3 is TGTGCCAGCAGCCTTTCCGCTAGGGGTCGGGGAGGTGAGCAGTTCTTC. The chain couples TRBV3-1 (or the pseudogene TRBV3-2) to TRBJ2-1, with D tentatively TRBD2 (6 bases). Germline values: CDR1 LGHDT, CDR2 YNNKEL (reference sequence). V was cut by 4 bases and J by 9 bases, with 22 bases left in between. This CDR3 comprises 16 residues.

This clone was seen a few times. The chain uses TRBV18 and TRBJ1-2, with a possible D match to TRBD1 (5 bases). V lost 2 bases and J lost 0, with 13 bases in between. In germline, CDR1 is KGHSH, CDR2 LQKENI. This CDR3 comprises 16 residues. CDR3 in DNA: TGTGCCAGCTCACCAGGGACTAACTCAGCTAACTATGGCTACACCTTC. It translates to CASSPGTNSANYGYTF.

The J gene is TRBJ2-5, the V gene TRBV28; 16 nucleotides line up with TRBD2. The germline CDR1 and CDR2 sequences are MDHEN and SYDVKM. Unmatched junction bases numbered 5, after V lost 6 bases and J lost 4 bases. The CDR3 is made up of 16 amino acids. For the CDR3, the DNA is TGTGCCAGCAGCCTGGGACTAGCGGGAGGGGCAGAGACCCAGTACTTC. It is translated as CASSLGLAGGAETQYF.

A few counts support this clone. The J gene is TRBJ2-6, the V gene TRBV4-3; possible D gene TRBD2, 5 bases. The ends were cut back, 1 base at V and 2 bases at J, with 15 bases in the middle. The CDR3 contains 18 residues. Germline CDR1 and CDR2: LGHNA and YSLEER. DNA for the CDR3: TGCGCCAGCAGCCAAGGAATGTCGGGGTCTGCTGGGGCCAACGTCCTGACTTTC. Translating gives CASSQGMSGSAGANVLTF.

The chain couples TRBV4-1 to TRBJ1-4; TRBD1 matches at 8 bases. The V gene's germline CDR1 is MGHRA and CDR2 YSYEKL. Unmatched junction bases numbered 12, after V lost 6 bases and J lost 6 bases. This CDR3 comprises 16 residues. CDR3 in DNA: TGCGCCAGCAGTCGTCTATTTCAGGGGGCGGATGAAAAACTGTTTTTT. It is translated as CASSRLFQGADEKLFF.

This clone was observed at least ten times. This chain connects TRBV5-3 to TRBJ2-5, with D tentatively TRBD2 (6 bases). TRBV5-3 is sorted into the ORF group, with uncertain function. The CDR3 totals 14 residues. The V end was cut by 2 bases, the J end by 4 bases, with 12 bases between. The CDR3 coding sequence is TGTGCCAGAAGCTTCGTCGGGGGTCCAGAGACCCAGTACTTC. Protein: CARSFVGGPETQYF.

This chain uses TRBV6-5 with TRBJ1-3; 7 nucleotides match TRBD1. CDR3 length: 15 amino acids. Germline CDR1 reads MNHEY; CDR2 reads SVGAGI. V lost 8 bases, J lost 4 bases, and 11 bases stayed unmatched. CDR3 DNA sequence: TGTGCCAGCTCCCTCTACAGGGGTACAGGAAACACCATATATTTT. Translation: CASSLYRGTGNTIYF.

The rearrangement links TRBV5-1 to TRBJ2-7; 10 bases fit TRBD1. This CDR3 spans 13 amino acids. In germline, CDR1 is SGHRS, CDR2 YFSETQ. Unmatched junction bases numbered 5, after V lost 5 bases and J lost 6 bases. The CDR3 here is CASRRDRGGEQYF. CDR3 coding DNA: TGCGCCAGCAGAAGGGACAGGGGAGGCGAGCAGTACTTC.

The chain carries TRBV28 and TRBJ1-2, with 7 bases lining up with TRBD1. V gave up 7 bases and J gave up 7 bases; unmatched junction bases: 12. The CDR3 spans 14 residues. Per the germline V gene, CDR1 is MDHEN and CDR2 is SYDVKM. CDR3 sequence (DNA): TGTGCCAGCATTTCGATCGACAGGGCTGGTGGCTACACCTTC. Encoded protein: CASISIDRAGGYTF.

The V and J genes are TRBV5-4 and TRBJ2-2; D is possibly TRBD1 (7 bases). V was cut by 3 bases and J by 2 bases, with 17 bases left in between. This CDR3 region has 17 residues. Looked up from germline, CDR1 is SGHNT and CDR2 is YYREEE (reference sequence). The chain's CDR3 is CASSSEGTDKNTGELFF. The CDR3 region has the DNA TGTGCCAGCAGCTCGGAGGGGACAGACAAAAACACCGGGGAGCTGTTTTTT.

The chain carries TRBV18 and TRBJ1-1, with D hard to call. With 3 bases removed from V and 5 bases from J, the gap between germline ends came to 7 bases. CDR3 length: 12 residues. CDR1 is KGHSH, CDR2 LQKENI, per germline. CDR3 in amino acids: CASSPRLTEAFF. The DNA of the CDR3 is TGTGCCAGCTCACCGAGGCTGACTGAAGCTTTCTTT.

The chain is built from TRBV18 and TRBJ1-4; 7 bases are shared with TRBD1. The germline CDR1 and CDR2 sequences are KGHSH and LQKENI. V dropped 5 bases and J dropped 4; count of bases not matched to a gene: 7. The CDR3 sequence is 15 residues long. CDR3 coding DNA: TGTGCCAGCTCAGCGACACAGGGGTTTAATGAAAAACTGTTTTTT. Its protein product is CASSATQGFNEKLFF.

The V call is TRBV18, the J call TRBJ2-1, with 8 bases fitting TRBD2. Germline CDR1 reads KGHSH; CDR2 reads LQKENI. V shed 6 bases, J shed 6 bases, and the junction held 13 bases outside the gene matches. The CDR3 length is 16 residues. CDR3 loop: CASSPFSSGSANEQFF. CDR3 in DNA: TGTGCCAGCTCCCCTTTCAGCAGCGGGAGTGCCAATGAGCAGTTCTTC.

This chain links TRBV5-1 with TRBJ2-4; TRBD2 aligns across 7 bases. V was pared by 4 bases and J by 7 bases, with 11 bases of the junction left unmatched. CDR1 and CDR2 from the germline V gene are SGHRS and YFSETQ. CDR3 size: 15 residues. CDR3 amino acids: CASSPSLGRVNIQYF. The DNA for the CDR3 is TGCGCCAGCAGCCCCTCTCTAGGGAGGGTGAACATTCAGTACTTC.

This chain connects TRBV5-1 to TRBJ2-1, with D hard to call. Trimming pared 8 bases from V and 7 bases from J, leaving 22 bases between. This CDR3 contains 15 residues. Germline V gene sequence: CDR1 SGHRS, CDR2 YFSETQ. The CDR3 is CASSPDQRTRNEQFF. The DNA for the CDR3 is TGCGCCAGTTCCCCAGATCAACGAACGAGGAATGAGCAGTTCTTC.

In this sample, this clone turned up once. The CDR3 sequence: CASAWTGSTDEQFF. The CDR3 nucleotides are TGTGCCAGCGCCTGGACAGGGAGCACGGATGAGCAGTTCTTC. V usage is TRBV6-6 and J usage is TRBJ2-1, with 8 bases identical to TRBD1. The CDR3 has 14 amino acids. V lost 8 bases to trimming and J lost 8 bases; unmatched junction nucleotides: 11. The germline gives CDR1 MNHNY, CDR2 SVGAGI (reference sequence).

This chain joins TRBV18 and TRBJ2-6, with 12 nucleotides matching TRBD2. CDR1 is KGHSH, CDR2 LQKENI, per germline. The CDR3 length is 17 residues. V was pared by 6 bases and J by 0 bases, with 3 bases of the junction left unmatched. The CDR3 protein is CASSQGLAGSGANVLTF. CDR3 sequence (DNA): TGTGCCAGCTCCCAGGGACTAGCGGGCTCTGGGGCCAACGTCCTGACTTTC.